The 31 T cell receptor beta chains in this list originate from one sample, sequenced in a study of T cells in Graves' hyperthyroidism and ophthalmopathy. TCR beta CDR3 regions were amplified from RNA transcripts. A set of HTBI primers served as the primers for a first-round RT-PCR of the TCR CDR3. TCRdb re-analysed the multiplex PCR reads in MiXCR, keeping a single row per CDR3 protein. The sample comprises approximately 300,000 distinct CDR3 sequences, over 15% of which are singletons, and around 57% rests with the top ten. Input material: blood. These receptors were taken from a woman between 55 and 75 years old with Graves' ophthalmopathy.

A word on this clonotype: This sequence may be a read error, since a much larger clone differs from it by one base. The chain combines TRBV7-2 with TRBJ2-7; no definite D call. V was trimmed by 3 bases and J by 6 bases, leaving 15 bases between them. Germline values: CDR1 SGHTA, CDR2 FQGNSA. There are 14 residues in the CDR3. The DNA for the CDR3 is TGTGCCAGCAGCTTGAAAGCTAGTAACTGCGAGCAGTACTTC. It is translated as CASSLKASNCEQYF.

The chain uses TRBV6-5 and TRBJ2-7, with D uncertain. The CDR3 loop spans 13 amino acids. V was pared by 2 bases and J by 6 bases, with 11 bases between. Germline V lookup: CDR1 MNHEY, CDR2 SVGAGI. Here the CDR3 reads CASSYRFASEQYF. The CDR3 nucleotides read TGTGCCAGCAGTTACAGGTTTGCTAGCGAGCAGTACTTC.

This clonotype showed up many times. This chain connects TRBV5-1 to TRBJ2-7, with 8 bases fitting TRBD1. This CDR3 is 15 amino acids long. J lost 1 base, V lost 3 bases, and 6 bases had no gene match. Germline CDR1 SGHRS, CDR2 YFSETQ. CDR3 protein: CASSSQTGGSYEQYF. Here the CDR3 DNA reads TGCGCCAGCAGCTCGCAAACAGGGGGTTCCTACGAGCAGTACTTC.

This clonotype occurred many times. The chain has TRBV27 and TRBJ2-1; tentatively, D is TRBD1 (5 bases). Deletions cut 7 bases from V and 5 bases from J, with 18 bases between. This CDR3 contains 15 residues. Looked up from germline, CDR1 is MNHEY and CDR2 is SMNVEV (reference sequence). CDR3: CASINFRAGNNEQFF. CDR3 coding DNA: TGTGCCAGCATTAATTTTAGGGCAGGGAACAATGAGCAGTTCTTC.

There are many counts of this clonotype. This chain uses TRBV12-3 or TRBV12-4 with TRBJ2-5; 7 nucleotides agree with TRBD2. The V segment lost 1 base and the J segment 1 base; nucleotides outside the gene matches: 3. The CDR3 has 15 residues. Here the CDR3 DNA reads TGTGCCAGCAGTTTAGGAGCGGGGCTCCAAGAGACCCAGTACTTC. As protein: CASSLGAGLQETQYF.

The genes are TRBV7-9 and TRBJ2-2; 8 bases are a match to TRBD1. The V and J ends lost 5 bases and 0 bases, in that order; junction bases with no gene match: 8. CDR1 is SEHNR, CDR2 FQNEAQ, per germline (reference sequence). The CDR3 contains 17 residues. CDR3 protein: CASSHPRDRPNTGELFF. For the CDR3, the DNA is TGTGCCAGCAGCCATCCTCGGGACAGGCCGAACACCGGGGAGCTGTTTTTT.

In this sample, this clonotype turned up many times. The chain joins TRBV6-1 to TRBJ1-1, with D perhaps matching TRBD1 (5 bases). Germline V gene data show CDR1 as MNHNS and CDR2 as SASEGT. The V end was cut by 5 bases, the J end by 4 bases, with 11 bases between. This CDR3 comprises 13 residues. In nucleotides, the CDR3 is TGTGCCAGCAGTTACGACAGTGGCACTGAAGCTTTCTTT. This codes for CASSYDSGTEAFF.

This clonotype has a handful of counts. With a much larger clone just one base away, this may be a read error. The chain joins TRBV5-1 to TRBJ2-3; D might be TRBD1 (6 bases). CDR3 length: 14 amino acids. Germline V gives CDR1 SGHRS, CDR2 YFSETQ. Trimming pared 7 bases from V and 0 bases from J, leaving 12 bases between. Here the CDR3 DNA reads TGCGCCAGCCTACGGGACATGAGCACAGATACGCAGTATTTT. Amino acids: CASLRDMSTDTQYF.

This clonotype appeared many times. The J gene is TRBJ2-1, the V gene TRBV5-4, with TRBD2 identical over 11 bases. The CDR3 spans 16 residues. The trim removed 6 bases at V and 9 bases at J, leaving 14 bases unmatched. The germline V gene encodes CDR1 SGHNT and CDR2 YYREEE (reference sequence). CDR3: CASIATSGESGGEQFF. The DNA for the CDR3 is TGTGCCAGCATCGCGACTAGCGGGGAGAGTGGAGGTGAGCAGTTCTTC.

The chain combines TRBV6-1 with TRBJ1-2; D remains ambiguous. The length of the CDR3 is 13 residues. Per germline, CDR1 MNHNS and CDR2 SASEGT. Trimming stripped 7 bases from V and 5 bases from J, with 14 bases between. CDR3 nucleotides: TGTGCCAGCATGATCGAAATGGCTTATGGCTACACCTTC. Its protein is CASMIEMAYGYTF.

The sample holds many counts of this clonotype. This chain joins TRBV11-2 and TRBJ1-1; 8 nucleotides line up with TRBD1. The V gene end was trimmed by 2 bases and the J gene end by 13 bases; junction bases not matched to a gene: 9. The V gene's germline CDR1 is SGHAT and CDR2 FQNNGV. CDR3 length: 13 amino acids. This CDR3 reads CASSLMTGEKVFF. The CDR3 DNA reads TGTGCCAGCAGCTTAATGACAGGGGAGAAGGTTTTCTTT. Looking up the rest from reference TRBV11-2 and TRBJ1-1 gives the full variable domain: EAGVAQSPRYKIIEKRQSVAFWCNPISGHATLYWYQQILGQGPKLLIQFQNNGVVDDSQLPKDRFSAERLKGVDSTLKIQPAKLEDSAVYLCASSLMTGEKVFFGQGTRLTVV.

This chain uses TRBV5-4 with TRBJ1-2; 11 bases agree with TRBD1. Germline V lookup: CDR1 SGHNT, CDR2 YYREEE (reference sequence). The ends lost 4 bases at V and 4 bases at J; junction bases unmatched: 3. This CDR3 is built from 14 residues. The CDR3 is CASSPGQGVYGYTF. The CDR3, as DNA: TGTGCCAGCAGCCCGGGACAGGGGGTCTATGGCTACACCTTC.

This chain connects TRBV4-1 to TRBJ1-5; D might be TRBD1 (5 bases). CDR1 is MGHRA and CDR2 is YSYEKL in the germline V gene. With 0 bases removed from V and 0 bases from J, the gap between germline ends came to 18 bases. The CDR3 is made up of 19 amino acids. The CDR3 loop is CASSQDRPGTISSNQPQHF. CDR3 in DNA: TGCGCCAGCAGCCAAGATCGGCCAGGGACGATAAGTAGCAATCAGCCCCAGCATTTT.

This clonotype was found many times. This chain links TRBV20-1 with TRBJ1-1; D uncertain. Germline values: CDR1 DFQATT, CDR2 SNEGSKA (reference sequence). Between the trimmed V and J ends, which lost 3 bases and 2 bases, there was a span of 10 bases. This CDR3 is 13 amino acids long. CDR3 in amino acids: CSASADGNTEAFF. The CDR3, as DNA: TGCAGTGCTAGCGCCGACGGTAACACTGAAGCTTTCTTT.

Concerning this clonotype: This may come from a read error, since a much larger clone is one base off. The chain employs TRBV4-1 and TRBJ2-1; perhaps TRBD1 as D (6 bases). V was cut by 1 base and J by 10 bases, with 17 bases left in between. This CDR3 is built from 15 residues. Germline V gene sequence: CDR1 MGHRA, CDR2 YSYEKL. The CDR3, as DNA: TGCGCCAGCAGCCAAGCTCTTGGACAGTCACAGGAGCAGTTCTTC. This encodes CASSQALGQSQEQFF.

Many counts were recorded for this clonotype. The CDR3 loop is CASSADSSGNYEQYF. DNA for the CDR3: TGTGCCAGCAGCGCCGACTCTAGCGGGAACTACGAGCAGTACTTC. The gene calls are TRBV2 and TRBJ2-7; 9 nucleotides match TRBD2. Germline CDR1 is SNHLY and CDR2 is FYNNEI. CDR3 length: 15 residues. The junction had 9 bases not matched to a gene; V was cut back by 6 bases and J by 3 bases.

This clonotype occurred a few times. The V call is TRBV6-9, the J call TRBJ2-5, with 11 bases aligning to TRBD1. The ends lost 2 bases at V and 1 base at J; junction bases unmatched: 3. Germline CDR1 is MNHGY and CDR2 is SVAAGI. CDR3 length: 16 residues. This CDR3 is CASSYSGTGGQETQYF. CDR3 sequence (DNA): TGTGCCAGCAGTTATAGCGGGACAGGGGGCCAAGAGACCCAGTACTTC.

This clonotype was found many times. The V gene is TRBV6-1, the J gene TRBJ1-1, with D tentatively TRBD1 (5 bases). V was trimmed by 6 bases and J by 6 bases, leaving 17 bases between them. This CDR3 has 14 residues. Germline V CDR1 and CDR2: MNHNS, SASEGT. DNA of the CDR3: TGTGCCAGCAGACAAGGGACGGCCTTCTCTGAAGCTTTCTTT. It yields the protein CASRQGTAFSEAFF.

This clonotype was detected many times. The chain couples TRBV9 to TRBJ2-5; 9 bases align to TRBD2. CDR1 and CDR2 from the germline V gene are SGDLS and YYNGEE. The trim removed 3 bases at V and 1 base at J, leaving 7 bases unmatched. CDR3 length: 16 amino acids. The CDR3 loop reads CASSAMLRGGQETQYF. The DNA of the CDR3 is TGTGCCAGCAGCGCGATGTTGCGGGGGGGCCAAGAGACCCAGTACTTC.

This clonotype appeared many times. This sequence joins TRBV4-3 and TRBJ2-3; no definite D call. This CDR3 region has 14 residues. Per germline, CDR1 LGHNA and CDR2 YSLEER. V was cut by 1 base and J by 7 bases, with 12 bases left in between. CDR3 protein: CASSQGLSSHTQYF. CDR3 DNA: TGCGCCAGCAGCCAAGGACTGTCCAGCCATACGCAGTATTTT.

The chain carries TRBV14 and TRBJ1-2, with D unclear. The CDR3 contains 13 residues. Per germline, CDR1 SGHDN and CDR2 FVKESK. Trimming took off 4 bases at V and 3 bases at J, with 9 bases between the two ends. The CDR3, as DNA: TGTGCCAGCAGCCCACAGATTGACTATGGCTACACCTTC. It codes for CASSPQIDYGYTF.

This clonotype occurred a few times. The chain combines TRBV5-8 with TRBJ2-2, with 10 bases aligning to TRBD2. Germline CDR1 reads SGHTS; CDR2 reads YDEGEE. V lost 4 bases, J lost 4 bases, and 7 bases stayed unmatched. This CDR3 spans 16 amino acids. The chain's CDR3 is CASSTGLATSTGELFF. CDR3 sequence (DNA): TGTGCCAGCAGCACGGGACTAGCGACAAGCACCGGGGAGCTGTTTTTT.

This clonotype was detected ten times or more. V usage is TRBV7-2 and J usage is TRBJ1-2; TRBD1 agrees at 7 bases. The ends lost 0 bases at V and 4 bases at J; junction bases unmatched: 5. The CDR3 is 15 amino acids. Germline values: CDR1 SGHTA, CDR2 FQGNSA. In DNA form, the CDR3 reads TGTGCCAGCAGCTTAGCTGCGACAGGGCTCTATGGCTACACCTTC. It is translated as CASSLAATGLYGYTF.

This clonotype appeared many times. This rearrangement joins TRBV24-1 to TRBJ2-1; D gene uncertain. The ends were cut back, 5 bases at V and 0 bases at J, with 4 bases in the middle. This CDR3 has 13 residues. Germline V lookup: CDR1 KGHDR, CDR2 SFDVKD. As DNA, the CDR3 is TGTGCCACCAGTGGTTCCTCCTACAATGAGCAGTTCTTC. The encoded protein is CATSGSSYNEQFF.

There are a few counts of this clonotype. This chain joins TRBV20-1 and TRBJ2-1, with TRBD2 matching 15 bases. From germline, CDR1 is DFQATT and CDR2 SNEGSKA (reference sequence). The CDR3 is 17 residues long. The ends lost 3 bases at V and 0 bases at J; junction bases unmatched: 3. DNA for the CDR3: TGCAGTGCTAGGGGGACTAGCGGGAGGAGCTCCTACAATGAGCAGTTCTTC. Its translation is CSARGTSGRSSYNEQFF.

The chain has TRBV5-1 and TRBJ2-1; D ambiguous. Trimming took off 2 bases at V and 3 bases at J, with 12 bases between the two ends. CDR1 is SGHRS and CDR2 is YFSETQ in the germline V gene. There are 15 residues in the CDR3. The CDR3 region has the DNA TGCGCCAGCAGCTTAAGCCGTGGGGTCTACAATGAGCAGTTCTTC. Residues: CASSLSRGVYNEQFF.

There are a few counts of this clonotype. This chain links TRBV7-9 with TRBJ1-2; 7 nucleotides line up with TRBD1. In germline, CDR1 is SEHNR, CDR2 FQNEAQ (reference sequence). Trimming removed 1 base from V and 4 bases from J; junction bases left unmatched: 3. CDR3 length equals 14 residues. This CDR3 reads CASSLVDRAYGYTF. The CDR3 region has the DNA TGTGCCAGCAGCTTAGTAGACAGGGCCTATGGCTACACCTTC.

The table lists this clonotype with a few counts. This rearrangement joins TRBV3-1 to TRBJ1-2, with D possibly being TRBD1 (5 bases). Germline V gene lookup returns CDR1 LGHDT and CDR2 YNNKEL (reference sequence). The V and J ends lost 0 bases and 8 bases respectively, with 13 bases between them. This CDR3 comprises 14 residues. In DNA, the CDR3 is TGTGCCAGCAGCCAAGATAACCGGGGGAACGGCTACACCTTC. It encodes CASSQDNRGNGYTF.

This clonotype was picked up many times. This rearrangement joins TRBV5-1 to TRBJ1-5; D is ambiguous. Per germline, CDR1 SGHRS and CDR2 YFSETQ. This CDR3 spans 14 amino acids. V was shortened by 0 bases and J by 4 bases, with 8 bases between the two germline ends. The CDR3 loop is CASSLGDRNQPQHF. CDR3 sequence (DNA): TGCGCCAGCAGCTTGGGAGACCGTAATCAGCCCCAGCATTTT.

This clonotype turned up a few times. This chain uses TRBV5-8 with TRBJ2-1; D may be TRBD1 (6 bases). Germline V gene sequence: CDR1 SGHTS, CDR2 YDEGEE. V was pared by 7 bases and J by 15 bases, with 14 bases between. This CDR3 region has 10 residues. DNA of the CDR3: TGTGCCAGCCTTATGGGGGCTCGGTTCTTC. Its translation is CASLMGARFF.

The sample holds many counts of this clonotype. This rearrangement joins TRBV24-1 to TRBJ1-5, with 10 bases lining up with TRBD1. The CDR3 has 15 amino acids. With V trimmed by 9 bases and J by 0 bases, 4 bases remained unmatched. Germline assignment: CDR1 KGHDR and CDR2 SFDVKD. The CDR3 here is CATAGTGDSNQPQHF. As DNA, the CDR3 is TGTGCCACCGCCGGGACAGGGGATAGCAATCAGCCCCAGCATTTT.